The 22 T cell receptor beta chains listed next were all sequenced from one sample in a study of cytotoxic CD8 clonotypes in ibrutinib-treated CLL. The method was immunoSEQ multiplex PCR; TCRdb's version includes in-frame clones alone and lacks a portion of them. The sample carries 70,000 to 80,000 clones, 75% to 90% recorded once. This material consisted of PBMCs, taken after 24 months of ibrutinib treatment. These receptors all come from a human donor with chronic lymphocytic leukemia.

This chain uses TRBV5-1 with TRBJ2-1, with 11 bases matching TRBD2. Germline V gene sequence: CDR1 SGHRS, CDR2 YFSETQ. V trimming: 6 bases; J trimming: 8 bases; junction bases outside the gene matches: 10. The CDR3 is 15 residues long. The CDR3 sequence is CASTPLAGGGDEQFF. The CDR3 DNA sequence: TGCGCCAGCACCCCTTTAGCGGGAGGGGGGGATGAGCAGTTCTTC.

This clone has a handful of counts. V is TRBV28 and J is TRBJ2-7; 10 nucleotides match TRBD2. CDR3 length: 14 amino acids. The germline V gene encodes CDR1 MDHEN and CDR2 SYDVKM. With 6 bases clipped from V and 5 bases from J, the junction kept 7 bases outside the gene matches. CDR3 in amino acids: CASRVSGRSHEQYF. The CDR3 DNA sequence: TGTGCCAGCAGGGTTAGCGGGAGGTCCCACGAGCAGTACTTC.

The chain carries TRBV30 and TRBJ2-3, with D perhaps matching TRBD2 (5 bases). Germline CDR1 GTSNPN, CDR2 SVGIG (reference sequence). CDR3 length: 15 amino acids. Trimming shortened V by 3 bases and J by 8 bases, and 21 bases separated the two germline ends. The CDR3 nucleotides are TGTGCCTGGAGCGGTACTAGGGAGACCTGGGGTACGCAGTATTTT. Protein sequence: CAWSGTRETWGTQYF.

This clone was observed a handful of times. The V gene is TRBV27, the J gene TRBJ2-7, with 9 nucleotides matching TRBD1. Germline V gene lookup returns CDR1 MNHEY and CDR2 SMNVEV (reference sequence). CDR3 length: 18 residues. The J segment lost 1 base and the V segment lost 2 bases, leaving 12 bases of the junction unmatched. The CDR3 coding sequence is TGTGCCAGCAGTTTAAAGGCGACAGGGGGTCCCTTGTCCTACGAGCAGTACTTC. Protein sequence: CASSLKATGGPLSYEQYF.

The chain links TRBV5-1 to TRBJ1-1, with D unresolved. V shed 4 bases and J shed 0 bases, with 13 bases lying between them. From germline, CDR1 is SGHRS and CDR2 YFSETQ. This CDR3 comprises 15 residues. CDR3 DNA sequence: TGCGCCAGCAGCAAGAATGGAGTCATGAACACTGAAGCTTTCTTT. Its translation: CASSKNGVMNTEAFF. The full variable domain, its missing parts supplied by reference TRBV5-1 and TRBJ1-1, is KAGVTQTPRYLIKTRGQQVTLSCSPISGHRSVSWYQQTPGQGLQFLFEYFSETQRNKGNFPGRFSGRQFSNSRSEMNVSTLELGDSALYLCASSKNGVMNTEAFFGQGTRLTVV.

The V gene is TRBV7-9, the J gene TRBJ1-2; 7 nucleotides agree with TRBD1. Germline CDR1 reads SEHNR; CDR2 reads FQNEAQ (reference sequence). Trimming at V came to 5 bases and at J to 4 bases, leaving 7 bases not matched to a gene. The CDR3 is 14 amino acids. CDR3 sequence reads: CASSPTGPVYGYTF. In DNA, the CDR3 is TGTGCCAGCAGCCCGACAGGGCCCGTCTATGGCTACACCTTC.

This clone was seen just once. This chain links TRBV18 with TRBJ2-7, with TRBD1 identical over 7 bases. The CDR3 spans 14 residues. Trimming at V came to 6 bases and at J to 9 bases, leaving 14 bases not matched to a gene. CDR1 and CDR2 from the germline V gene are KGHSH and LQKENI. The CDR3 spells CASSPDRVGRGQYF. As DNA, the CDR3 is TGTGCCAGCTCCCCCGACAGGGTTGGTAGGGGGCAGTACTTC.

This clone was counted between two and nine times. The CDR3 region has the DNA TGCAGCGTCCTGAGGGGGGGAGGAGGCACAGATACGCAGTATTTT. Translated, it gives CSVLRGGGGTDTQYF. This sequence joins TRBV29-1 and TRBJ2-3; D perhaps matches TRBD2 (7 bases). CDR3 size: 15 residues. CDR1 is SQVTM and CDR2 is ANQGSEA in the germline V gene. Trimming removed 6 bases at V and 1 base at J, with 17 bases between.

The rearrangement links TRBV5-5 to TRBJ1-5, with 8 bases matching TRBD1. This CDR3 has 15 residues. The V segment lost 0 bases and the J segment 6 bases; nucleotides outside the gene matches: 5. Germline values: CDR1 SGHKS, CDR2 YYEKEE (reference sequence). Here the CDR3 reads CASSLVGQGGQPQHF. The CDR3, as DNA: TGTGCCAGCAGCTTGGTAGGACAGGGAGGTCAGCCCCAGCATTTT.

This clone was detected only once. The chain carries TRBV7-3 and TRBJ1-5; D uncertain. Germline V gene sequence: CDR1 SGHTA, CDR2 FQGTGA. V lost 5 bases, J lost 2 bases, and 7 bases lay in between. This CDR3 has 13 residues. This CDR3 reads CASSQTRNQPQHF. The CDR3 DNA reads as TGTGCCAGCAGCCAAACGCGCAATCAGCCCCAGCATTTT.

This clone came up once. The chain recombines TRBV18 with TRBJ2-2, with TRBD1 identical over 7 bases. This CDR3 is 16 amino acids long. Germline V lookup: CDR1 KGHSH, CDR2 LQKENI. With 3 bases clipped from V and 4 bases from J, the junction kept 8 bases outside the gene matches. CDR3: CASSPQSGTVTGELFF. CDR3 DNA: TGTGCCAGCTCACCTCAATCCGGGACAGTCACCGGGGAGCTGTTTTTT.

The chain couples TRBV25-1 to TRBJ1-2; D is uncertain. CDR1 is MGHDK and CDR2 is SYGVNS in the germline V gene. The CDR3 spans 14 residues. V was shortened by 3 bases and J by 8 bases, with 16 bases between the two germline ends. Here the CDR3 DNA reads TGTGCCAGCAGTGACCGGATGCAAGCTGCGGGCTACACCTTC. This codes for CASSDRMQAAGYTF.

This clone was seen only once. The chain has TRBV7-2 and TRBJ1-2; 8 bases are shared with TRBD1. Germline-derived CDR1 and CDR2 are SGHTA and FQGNSA. The CDR3 loop spans 13 amino acids. V lost 5 bases and J lost 8; bases outside the gene matches: 7. As DNA, the CDR3 is TGTGCCAGCAGCGAGGACAGGGTACGGGGCTACACCTTC. Its translation is CASSEDRVRGYTF.

The chain combines TRBV19 with TRBJ1-1; TRBD1 agrees at 7 bases. Germline assignment: CDR1 LNHDA and CDR2 SQIVND (reference sequence). There are 15 residues in the CDR3. V was pared by 6 bases and J by 1 base, with 8 bases of the junction left unmatched. The CDR3 DNA follows: TGTGCCAGTAGACGAGCCAGGGGGTGGAACACTGAAGCTTTCTTT. It codes for CASRRARGWNTEAFF.

V gene TRBV21-1 combines with J gene TRBJ2-7; the table's D gene call, TRBD1, was not cross checked with the DNA. TRBV21-1 is flagged as a pseudogene. The CDR3 has 17 residues. The CDR3 sequence: CASSSFTRDREFYEQYF. CDR3 sequence (DNA): TGTGCCAGCAGCTCATTTACCCGGGACAGGGAATTCTACGAGCAGTACTTC.

The chain has TRBV7-9 and TRBJ2-2; D gene ambiguous. Germline CDR1 SEHNR, CDR2 FQNEAQ (reference sequence). The CDR3 has 11 amino acids. V was shortened by 5 bases and J by 6 bases, with 4 bases between the two germline ends. The CDR3 DNA follows: TGTGCCAGCAGCCCCTCCGGGGAGCTGTTTTTT. This encodes CASSPSGELFF.

The CDR3 reads CASSPRWDRTTGDTQYF. The CDR3 coding sequence is TGTGCCAGCAGCCCCCGGTGGGACAGGACAACCGGAGATACGCAGTATTTT. V and J are TRBV7-2 and TRBJ2-3; TRBD1 aligns across 8 bases. The J segment lost 5 bases and the V segment lost 5 bases, leaving 15 bases of the junction unmatched. The CDR3 is made up of 17 amino acids. Germline V gives CDR1 SGHTA, CDR2 FQGNSA. Full variable domain (outside the CDR3, taken from reference TRBV7-2 and TRBJ2-3): GAGVSQSPSNKVTEKGKDVELRCDPISGHTALYWYRQSLGQGLEFLIYFQGNSAPDKSGLPSDRFSAERTGGSVSTLTIQRTQQEDSAVYLCASSPRWDRTTGDTQYFGPGTRLTVL.

The J gene is TRBJ1-1, the V gene TRBV2, with unresolved D. The length of the CDR3 is 15 residues. The V and J ends lost 3 bases and 6 bases respectively, with 17 bases between them. The germline CDR1 and CDR2 sequences are SNHLY and FYNNEI. CDR3 bases: TGTGCCAGCAGTGAGGTGGAAGGGTCCTTGGCTGAAGCTTTCTTT. Residues: CASSEVEGSLAEAFF.

CDR3 residues: CASGQGVGNTIYF. The DNA for the CDR3 is TGTGCCAGTGGACAGGGAGTGGGAAACACCATATATTTT. The rearrangement uses TRBV2 and TRBJ1-3; TRBD1 matches 8 bases. The J segment lost 4 bases and the V segment lost 9 bases, leaving 5 bases of the junction unmatched. The CDR3 is made up of 13 amino acids. Per the germline V gene, CDR1 is SNHLY and CDR2 is FYNNEI.

This chain joins TRBV19 and TRBJ1-5; TRBD1 aligns across 7 bases. Unmatched junction bases numbered 6, after V lost 3 bases and J lost 4 bases. Looked up from germline, CDR1 is LNHDA and CDR2 is SQIVND (reference sequence). The CDR3 is 15 amino acids. The CDR3 spells CASSISTGVNQPQHF. The DNA of the CDR3 is TGTGCCAGTAGTATCAGCACAGGGGTTAATCAGCCCCAGCATTTT.

The chain combines TRBV18 with TRBJ2-7; 13 bases are a match to TRBD2. Per germline, CDR1 KGHSH and CDR2 LQKENI. The CDR3 runs 15 residues. J was trimmed by 8 bases and V by 2 bases; bases with no gene match: 6. The CDR3 coding sequence is TGTGCCAGCTCACCAGGGACTAGCGGGGAACACCAGCAGTACTTC. It encodes CASSPGTSGEHQQYF. Supplemented by reference TRBV18 and TRBJ2-7, the full variable domain reads NAGVMQNPRHLVRRRGQEARLRCSPMKGHSHVYWYRQLPEEGLKFMVYLQKENIIDESGMPKERFSAEFPKEGPSILRIQQVVRGDSAAYFCASSPGTSGEHQQYFGPGTRLTVT.

V and J are TRBV30 and TRBJ2-7; D possibly uses TRBD1 or TRBD2 (5 bases each). V was clipped by 1 base and J by 7 bases, with 17 bases between them. The CDR3 spans 14 residues. CDR1 and CDR2 from the germline V gene are GTSNPN and SVGIG (reference sequence). CDR3 sequence (DNA): TGTGCCTGGAGTGGGGACCTCCGGTTCGGGGAGCAGTACTTC. Translating it yields CAWSGDLRFGEQYF.